The subject of this entry is one T cell receptor beta chain. As handled by the study authors: The assay estimated nucleated cells by amplifying reference gene primers. Profiled with immunoSEQ multiplex PCR; TCRdb holds only in-frame clones, not every one. D and trimming were read from the DNA, whereas the V and J calls and clone size are those reported in that table. This table holds a few hundred thousand clones, around 83% found once. The data were obtained in a study of blood T cell repertoires in COVID-19. About the study: Researchers got acute and convalescent COVID-19 samples from the United States, Italy and Spain. T cells, B-cell-depleted T cells, or PBMCs supplied cDNA or gDNA.

The CDR3 spans 9 residues. Germline loops: CDR1 MNHNY, CDR2 SVGAGI (reference sequence). V lost 10 bases and J lost 15, with 13 bases in between. The genes are TRBV6-6 and TRBJ1-5; D might be TRBD1 (6 bases). The specimen was peripheral blood. The receptor's source is a woman in her late teens or twenties with acute or convalescent COVID-19. CDR3 residues: CATGTPLHF. CDR3 coding DNA: TGTGCCACCGGGACACCGCTGCATTTT.